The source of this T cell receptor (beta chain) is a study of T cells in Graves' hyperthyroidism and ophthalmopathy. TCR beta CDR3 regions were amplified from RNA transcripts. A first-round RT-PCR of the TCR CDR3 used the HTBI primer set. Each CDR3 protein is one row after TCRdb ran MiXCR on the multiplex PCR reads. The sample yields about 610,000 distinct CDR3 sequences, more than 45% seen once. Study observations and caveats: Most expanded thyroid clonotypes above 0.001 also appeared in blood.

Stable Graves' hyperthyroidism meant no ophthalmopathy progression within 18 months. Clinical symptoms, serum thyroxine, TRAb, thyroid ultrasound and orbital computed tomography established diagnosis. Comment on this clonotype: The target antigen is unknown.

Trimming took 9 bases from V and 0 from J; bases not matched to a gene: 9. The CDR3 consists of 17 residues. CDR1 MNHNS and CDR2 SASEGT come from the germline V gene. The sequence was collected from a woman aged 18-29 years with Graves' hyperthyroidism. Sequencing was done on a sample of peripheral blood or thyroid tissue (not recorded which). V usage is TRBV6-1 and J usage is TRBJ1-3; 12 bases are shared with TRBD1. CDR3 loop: CASFSRDRGHSGNTIYF. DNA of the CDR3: TGTGCCAGTTTCTCCCGGGACAGGGGGCACTCTGGAAACACCATATATTTT.